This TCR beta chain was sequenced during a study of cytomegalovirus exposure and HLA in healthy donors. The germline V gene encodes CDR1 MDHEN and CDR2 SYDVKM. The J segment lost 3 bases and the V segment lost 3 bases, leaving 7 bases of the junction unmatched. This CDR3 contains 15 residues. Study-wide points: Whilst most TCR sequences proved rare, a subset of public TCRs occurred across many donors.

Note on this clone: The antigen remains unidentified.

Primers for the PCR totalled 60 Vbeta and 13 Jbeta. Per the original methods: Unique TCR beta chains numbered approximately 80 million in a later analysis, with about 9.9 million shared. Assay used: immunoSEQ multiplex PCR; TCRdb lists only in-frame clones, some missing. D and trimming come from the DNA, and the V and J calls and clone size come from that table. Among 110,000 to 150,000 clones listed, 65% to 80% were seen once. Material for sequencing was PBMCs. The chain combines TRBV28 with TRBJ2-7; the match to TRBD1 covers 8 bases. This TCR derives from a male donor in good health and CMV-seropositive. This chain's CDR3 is CASSLWTGPLYEQYF. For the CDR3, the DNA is TGTGCCAGCAGTTTGTGGACAGGGCCCCTCTACGAGCAGTACTTC.